Shown below are 24 T cell receptor beta chains from a single sample sequenced in a study of beta chain features in type 1 diabetes (dated by TCRdb to 2016 to 2018). Results and caveats for the whole study, not just this receptor: Type 1 diabetes patients showed a moderate but significant shortening of TCRB CDR3 length in all four CD4+ subsets.

Receptors were amplified or captured by the immunoSEQ multiplex PCR assay. The entire isolated RNA was reverse transcribed using the High Capacity cDNA Reverse Transcription Kit, and thus expressed TCRB transcripts were sequenced. Not all clones reach the TCRdb copy of this immuneACCESS table, which keeps in-frame sequences only. Checked studies attribute under half of the gap to unresolved V genes and leave the rest unexplained. Within this sample are around 100,000 clones, with about 26% of them counted one time only. The ten largest clonotypes hold 0.5% to 0.55% of the sample. The antigens of these receptors remain unknown. The sample comprised central memory CD4+ T cells from blood. Receptor source: a woman aged 18-29 years with type 1 diabetes.

This clone was seen a single time. V and J are TRBV7-2 and TRBJ1-1; weak D call: TRBD1 (6 bases). The CDR3 runs 13 residues. V lost 6 bases to trimming and J lost 1 base, with 9 bases between them. Germline assignment: CDR1 SGHTA and CDR2 FQGNSA. CDR3 sequence: CASRGGWNTEAFF. Here the CDR3 DNA reads TGTGCCAGCAGAGGGGGTTGGAACACTGAAGCTTTCTTT. Full variable domain (remainder filled in from reference TRBV7-2 and TRBJ1-1): GAGVSQSPSNKVTEKGKDVELRCDPISGHTALYWYRQSLGQGLEFLIYFQGNSAPDKSGLPSDRFSAERTGGSVSTLTIQRTQQEDSAVYLCASRGGWNTEAFFGQGTRLTVV.

On this clone: Other DNA sequences in the sample encode the same CDR3. The gene calls are TRBV4-2 and TRBJ2-2, with 9 positions matching TRBD2. This CDR3 has 16 amino acids. Unmatched junction bases numbered 5, after V lost 0 bases and J lost 6 bases. CDR1 is LGHNA and CDR2 is YNFKEQ in the germline V gene. CDR3 sequence (DNA): TGTGCCAGCAGCCAAGAGGGACTAGCTGCTCCCGGGGAGCTGTTTTTT. Protein product: CASSQEGLAAPGELFF.

V gene TRBV30 combines with J gene TRBJ2-1, with D unresolved. CDR1 and CDR2 from the germline V gene are GTSNPN and SVGIG (reference sequence). This CDR3 comprises 11 residues. The V gene lost 5 bases and the J gene lost 3 bases, with 5 bases spanning the gap. This chain's CDR3 is CAWFLYNEQFF. The CDR3 DNA sequence: TGTGCCTGGTTCCTCTACAATGAGCAGTTCTTC.

This clone was picked up a small number of times. This rearrangement joins TRBV16 to TRBJ1-1, with D possibly TRBD1 on 5 matching bases. There are 14 residues in the CDR3. From germline, CDR1 is KGHSY and CDR2 FQNENV. Trimming cost V 1 base and J 5 bases, with 11 bases left between them. The CDR3 loop is CASSQLGRGTEAFF. In nucleotides, the CDR3 is TGTGCCAGCAGCCAATTAGGGAGGGGAACTGAAGCTTTCTTT. Using reference TRBV16 and TRBJ1-1 for the parts outside the CDR3, the full variable domain is GEEVAQTPKHLVRGEGQKAKLYCAPIKGHSYVFWYQQVLKNEFKFLISFQNENVFDETGMPKERFSAKCLPNSPCSLEIQATKLEDSAVYFCASSQLGRGTEAFFGQGTRLTVV.

The rearrangement joins TRBV5-4 to TRBJ2-3; 13 positions agree with TRBD2. Looked up from germline, CDR1 is SGHNT and CDR2 is YYREEE (reference sequence). There are 18 residues in the CDR3. With 3 bases clipped from V and 0 bases from J, the junction kept 7 bases outside the gene matches. CDR3 coding DNA: TGTGCCAGCAGCTCGAGGACTAGCGGGAGTATCAGCACAGATACGCAGTATTTT. It is translated as CASSSRTSGSISTDTQYF.

V is TRBV7-9 and J is TRBJ1-1; 7 positions agree with TRBD1. The CDR3 length is 13 residues. The V segment lost 4 bases and the J segment 9 bases; nucleotides outside the gene matches: 8. The germline gives CDR1 SEHNR, CDR2 FQNEAQ (reference sequence). The CDR3: CASSWGDRAKAFF. The CDR3 nucleotides are TGTGCCAGCAGCTGGGGAGACAGGGCGAAAGCTTTCTTT.

This clone was counted ten times or more. The CDR3 sequence: CAISETTTGDEQYF. The DNA for the CDR3 is TGTGCCATCAGTGAAACGACGACAGGGGACGAGCAGTACTTC. The chain uses TRBV10-3 and TRBJ2-7, with 8 nucleotides matching TRBD1. Germline V gives CDR1 ENHRY, CDR2 SYGVKD. The CDR3 totals 14 residues. V trimming: 3 bases; J trimming: 5 bases; junction bases outside the gene matches: 6.

This chain uses TRBV7-8 with TRBJ2-5; D not resolved. Between the trimmed V and J ends, which lost 2 bases and 5 bases, there was a span of 6 bases. Looked up from germline, CDR1 is SGHVS and CDR2 is FQNEAQ. CDR3 length equals 12 residues. In nucleotides, the CDR3 is TGTGCCAGCAGCTTACATGGCGAGACCCAGTACTTC. It encodes CASSLHGETQYF.

This clone has a handful of counts. This chain joins TRBV27 and TRBJ2-5; 8 bases are shared with TRBD2. J was trimmed by 5 bases and V by 3 bases; bases with no gene match: 5. The V gene's germline CDR1 is MNHEY and CDR2 SMNVEV (reference sequence). CDR3 size: 14 residues. CDR3 DNA sequence: TGTGCCAGCAGTTTTGGGACTAGTGGGGAGACCCAGTACTTC. Protein sequence: CASSFGTSGETQYF.

The gene calls are TRBV6-1 and TRBJ2-7, with TRBD1 identical over 8 bases. Germline V gene sequence: CDR1 MNHNS, CDR2 SASEGT. The CDR3 covers 15 residues. The V gene end was trimmed by 3 bases and the J gene end by 3 bases; junction bases not matched to a gene: 7. CDR3 in amino acids: CASSDQQGGFYEQYF. CDR3 coding DNA: TGTGCCAGCAGTGATCAACAGGGGGGATTCTACGAGCAGTACTTC.

This clone has only a few counts. Other DNA sequences in this specimen translate into the identical CDR3. The chain is built from TRBV28 and TRBJ2-3, with TRBD2 matching 9 bases. From germline, CDR1 is MDHEN and CDR2 SYDVKM. The CDR3 contains 13 residues. V lost 8 bases to trimming and J lost 4 bases; unmatched junction nucleotides: 4. The chain's CDR3 is CASGREGADTQYF. The CDR3 DNA reads as TGTGCCAGCGGGCGGGAGGGGGCAGATACGCAGTATTTT.

The chain is built from TRBV7-2 and TRBJ2-5; D is possibly TRBD1 (5 bases). The CDR3 consists of 14 residues. Between the trimmed V and J ends, which lost 5 bases and 4 bases, there was a span of 14 bases. Germline values: CDR1 SGHTA, CDR2 FQGNSA. The CDR3 DNA is TGTGCCAGCAGCCCCAGGGCAGTGGGAGAGACCCAGTACTTC. Translated, it gives CASSPRAVGETQYF. The complete variable domain, with remaining parts taken from reference TRBV7-2 and TRBJ2-5, reads GAGVSQSPSNKVTEKGKDVELRCDPISGHTALYWYRQSLGQGLEFLIYFQGNSAPDKSGLPSDRFSAERTGGSVSTLTIQRTQQEDSAVYLCASSPRAVGETQYFGPGTRLLVL.

V usage is TRBV18 and J usage is TRBJ1-1, with D hard to call. CDR1 and CDR2 from the germline V gene are KGHSH and LQKENI. Trimming took off 1 base at V and 3 bases at J, with 12 bases between the two ends. The CDR3 is made up of 15 amino acids. The CDR3 region has the DNA TGTGCCAGCTCACCACTTAGCAGCGCGGACACTGAAGCTTTCTTT. This translates into CASSPLSSADTEAFF.

This clone occurred a few times. The genes are TRBV18 and TRBJ2-5; D call uncertain. The CDR3 has 14 residues. Deletions cut 3 bases from V and 1 base from J, with 9 bases between. CDR1 is KGHSH and CDR2 is LQKENI in the germline V gene. CDR3 region: CASSPGGLQETQYF. The CDR3 DNA follows: TGTGCCAGCTCACCGGGTGGGCTCCAAGAGACCCAGTACTTC. Variable domain in full (rest from reference TRBV18 and TRBJ2-5): NAGVMQNPRHLVRRRGQEARLRCSPMKGHSHVYWYRQLPEEGLKFMVYLQKENIIDESGMPKERFSAEFPKEGPSILRIQQVVRGDSAAYFCASSPGGLQETQYFGPGTRLLVL.

This sequence joins TRBV4-2 and TRBJ2-7; the D gene is possibly TRBD1 (5 bases). CDR1 is LGHNA, CDR2 YNFKEQ, per germline. Trimming took 0 bases from V and 1 from J, leaving 19 bases between them. The CDR3 has 18 residues. The CDR3 sequence: CASSQDPPGLLRSYEQYF. In DNA form, the CDR3 reads TGTGCCAGCAGCCAAGATCCTCCAGGGCTTCTTCGTTCCTACGAGCAGTACTTC.

This clone was seen only a few times. This chain connects TRBV27 to TRBJ2-3; D is unclear. The CDR3 length is 14 residues. Germline V gene sequence: CDR1 MNHEY, CDR2 SMNVEV (reference sequence). Trimming cost V 0 bases and J 2 bases, with 6 bases left between them. The CDR3 coding sequence is TGTGCCAGCAGTTTATCCTCACACACAGATACGCAGTATTTT. Amino acids: CASSLSSHTDTQYF.

CDR3 sequence reads: CASSRGIPNTEAFF. For the CDR3, the DNA is TGTGCCAGCAGCCGGGGGATCCCGAACACTGAAGCTTTCTTT. This rearrangement joins TRBV7-9 to TRBJ1-1; weak D call: TRBD1 (5 bases). Deletions cut 5 bases from V and 1 base from J, with 11 bases between. This CDR3 comprises 14 residues. Germline V lookup: CDR1 SEHNR, CDR2 FQNEAQ (reference sequence).

The rearrangement joins TRBV28 to TRBJ1-2, with 8 bases fitting TRBD1. The trim removed 6 bases at V and 4 bases at J, leaving 10 bases unmatched. The CDR3 has 15 residues. Germline assignment: CDR1 MDHEN and CDR2 SYDVKM. CDR3 sequence reads: CASSSTGGRGYGYTF. CDR3 coding DNA: TGTGCCAGCAGCTCAACAGGGGGGCGAGGCTATGGCTACACCTTC.

This clone was picked up a small number of times. The rearrangement uses TRBV18 and TRBJ1-1, with D maybe TRBD1 (6 bases). Trimming took 1 base from V and 2 from J, leaving 11 bases between them. From germline, CDR1 is KGHSH and CDR2 LQKENI. CDR3 length: 15 residues. CDR3 sequence reads: CASSPQKGDNTEAFF. The CDR3 DNA is TGTGCCAGCTCACCACAGAAGGGGGATAACACTGAAGCTTTCTTT.

The table lists this clone with a count of one. This sequence joins TRBV19 and TRBJ2-1; 12 bases line up with TRBD2. Germline CDR1 and CDR2: LNHDA and SQIVND (reference sequence). V lost 10 bases to trimming and J lost 8 bases; unmatched junction nucleotides: 18. This CDR3 is built from 17 residues. The DNA for the CDR3 is TGTGCCACCTCGACCCGACTAGCGGGAGATGTTCGGGATGAGCAGTTCTTC. Encoded protein: CATSTRLAGDVRDEQFF.

The V and J genes are TRBV29-1 and TRBJ2-1; 11 positions match TRBD2. V shed 3 bases and J 10 bases; nucleotides not matched to a gene: 11. Germline loops: CDR1 SQVTM, CDR2 ANQGSEA. This CDR3 comprises 15 residues. The CDR3: CSVDIAGGPGGEQFF. The CDR3 DNA follows: TGCAGCGTTGACATAGCGGGAGGGCCAGGTGGGGAGCAGTTCTTC.

The rearrangement uses TRBV7-2 and TRBJ1-3, with D possibly being TRBD1 (6 bases). The germline gives CDR1 SGHTA, CDR2 FQGNSA. Trimming stripped 4 bases from V and 1 base from J, with 8 bases between. The CDR3 contains 14 residues. DNA for the CDR3: TGTGCCAGCAGCTCGGGACATTCTGGAAACACCATATATTTT. Its protein is CASSSGHSGNTIYF.

The DNA of the CDR3 is TGTGCCAGCACGACTAGCGGGGGATCCGATGAGCAGTTCTTC. Translated: CASTTSGGSDEQFF. The chain links TRBV28 to TRBJ2-1; TRBD2 agrees at 12 bases. CDR1 is MDHEN, CDR2 SYDVKM, per germline. The CDR3 loop spans 14 amino acids. J lost 8 bases, V lost 7 bases, and 6 bases had no gene match.

The chain is built from TRBV19 and TRBJ1-5, with TRBD1 matching 7 bases. Losses at the gene ends were 7 bases for V and 5 bases for J; bases not matched to a gene: 8. Germline V gene data show CDR1 as LNHDA and CDR2 as SQIVND (reference sequence). This CDR3 has 14 amino acids. CDR3 residues: CASTPGQRDQPQHF. CDR3 nucleotides: TGTGCCAGTACTCCGGGACAGAGGGATCAGCCCCAGCATTTT.